The clone carrying this TCR beta chain was detected a few times. Antigen specificity is unknown. Each TCR beta library was made by quantitative 5'-RACE that incorporated molecular barcodes. TCRdb called the 5' RACE reads again in MiXCR, with one record for every CDR3 protein. The sample has about 90,000 distinct CDR3 sequences; approximately 8.9% are singletons. J was trimmed by 7 bases and V by 1 base; bases with no gene match: 5. CDR1 is GTSNPN and CDR2 is SVGIG in the germline V gene (reference sequence). The CDR3 extends over 14 amino acids. The sample is drawn from a study of CD8 T cells in ankylosing spondylitis. Findings and limits, study-wide: The disease-linked clones had a CD8+ phenotype and low blood frequencies. Eight highly homologous variants made up a TCR beta motif, and this motif appeared characteristic of ankylosing spondylitis blood.

The V call is TRBV30, the J call TRBJ2-1; 9 positions agree with TRBD2. Sequenced input: blood, either unsorted or a sorted T cell fraction (not recorded which). The sequence derives from a male donor with ankylosing spondylitis. The CDR3 sequence: CAWSGSGRRNEQFF. In DNA form, the CDR3 reads TGTGCCTGGAGTGGTAGCGGGAGACGGAATGAGCAGTTCTTC.